The rows below give T cell receptor beta chains drawn from one sample of a study of CD8 T cells in ankylosing spondylitis. From the 5' RACE reads, TCRdb called clonotypes with MiXCR, one entry per CDR3 protein. The sample includes about 220,000 distinct CDR3 sequences, roughly 24% of them seen just once. The specimen sequenced was blood, either unsorted or a sorted T cell fraction (not recorded which). These receptors were taken from a male donor with ankylosing spondylitis or in good health (not recorded which). The CDR3 runs from the conserved cysteine through the conserved F or W. The order of the fields is J gene, clone size, D gene, V gene, CDR3 protein, CDR3 DNA. D genes are given only for firm matches. Size is omitted from some rows. Given values are once, few, many or a class for expanded clones.

J: TRBJ2-5
size: many
D: NA
V: TRBV5-1
CDR3: CASSLAPRDAIETQYF
DNA: TGCGCCAGCAGCTTGGCCCCCCGGGATGCGATAGAGACCCAGTACTTC

J: TRBJ1-2
size: many
D: NA
V: TRBV29-1
CDR3: CSVGSGERSYTF
DNA: TGCAGCGTTGGCTCTGGTGAGCGTAGCTACACCTTC

J: TRBJ2-5
size: NA
D: TRBD2
V: TRBV20-1
CDR3: CSASASGNLKETQYF
DNA: TGCAGTGCTAGCGCTAGCGGGAACCTCAAGGAGACCCAGTACTTC

J: TRBJ2-5
size: many
D: NA
V: TRBV7-6
CDR3: CASSLSGTSGAQYF
DNA: TGTGCCAGCAGCCTATCCGGGACCAGTGGTGCCCAGTACTTC

J: TRBJ2-3
size: few
D: TRBD2
V: TRBV20-1
CDR3: CSAISSGSLDTQYF
DNA: TGCAGTGCTATCTCTAGCGGGAGTCTTGATACGCAGTATTTT

J: TRBJ2-2
size: NA
D: TRBD2
V: TRBV6-5
CDR3: CASSNPRGSGMSTGELFF
DNA: TGTGCCAGCAGTAACCCTAGGGGTAGCGGGATGAGCACCGGGGAGCTGTTTTTT

J: TRBJ1-2
size: many
D: NA
V: TRBV20-1
CDR3: CSAMKGTYGYTF
DNA: TGCAGTGCTATGAAGGGAACTTATGGCTACACCTTC

J: TRBJ2-3
size: NA
D: TRBD2
V: TRBV10-3
CDR3: CAIMSSGSSTDTQYF
DNA: TGTGCCATCATGTCTAGCGGGTCCAGCACAGATACGCAGTATTTT

J: TRBJ2-1
size: few
D: NA
V: TRBV20-1
CDR3: CSAKLAVSSYNEQFF
DNA: TGCAGTGCCAAGCTTGCGGTGAGCTCCTACAATGAGCAGTTCTTC

J: TRBJ1-1
size: few
D: NA
V: TRBV12-3/TRBV12-4
CDR3: CATGRNTEAFF
DNA: TGTGCCACAGGGAGGAACACTGAAGCTTTCTTT

J: TRBJ2-1
size: NA
D: NA
V: TRBV20-1
CDR3: CSAQRSYNEQFF
DNA: TGCAGTGCCCAGCGCTCCTACAATGAGCAGTTCTTC

J: TRBJ2-1
size: many
D: TRBD1
V: TRBV7-7
CDR3: CASSPTGPCDNEQFF
DNA: TGTGCTAGCAGCCCGACAGGGCCGTGTGACAATGAGCAGTTCTTC

J: TRBJ2-3
size: many
D: NA
V: TRBV4-1
CDR3: CASSQAGVRADTQYF
DNA: TGCGCCAGCAGCCAAGCAGGGGTGAGGGCAGATACGCAGTATTTT

J: TRBJ1-1
size: many
D: NA
V: TRBV20-1
CDR3: CSANTGASHTEAFF
DNA: TGCAGTGCTAATACGGGGGCTTCGCACACTGAAGCTTTCTTT

J: TRBJ2-6
size: few
D: NA
V: TRBV5-1
CDR3: CASRTTPSGANVLTF
DNA: TGCGCCAGCAGAACCACACCCTCTGGGGCCAACGTCCTGACTTTC

J: TRBJ1-2
size: NA
D: TRBD1
V: TRBV24-1
CDR3: CATSDGQAGGYTF
DNA: TGTGCCACCAGTGACGGACAGGCTGGTGGCTACACCTTC

J: TRBJ2-1
size: NA
D: TRBD2
V: TRBV6-5
CDR3: CASSRGGNEQFF
DNA: TGTGCCAGCAGCCGGGGGGGGAATGAGCAGTTCTTC